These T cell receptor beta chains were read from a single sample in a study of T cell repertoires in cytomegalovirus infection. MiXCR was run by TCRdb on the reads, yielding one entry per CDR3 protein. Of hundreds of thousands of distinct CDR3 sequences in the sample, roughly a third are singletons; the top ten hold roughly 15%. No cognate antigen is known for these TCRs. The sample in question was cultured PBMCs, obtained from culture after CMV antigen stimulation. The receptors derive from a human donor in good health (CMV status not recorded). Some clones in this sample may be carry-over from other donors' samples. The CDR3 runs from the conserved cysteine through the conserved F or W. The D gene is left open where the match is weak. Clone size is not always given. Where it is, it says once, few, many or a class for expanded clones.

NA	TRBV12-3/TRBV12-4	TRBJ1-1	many	TGTGCCAGCAGCTTAGGGACCCTGAACACTGAAGCTTTCTTT	CASSLGTLNTEAFF
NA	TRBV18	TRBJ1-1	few	TGTGCCAGCTCACAGCGGGGGGGGCTGACTGAAGCTTTCTTT	CASSQRGGLTEAFF
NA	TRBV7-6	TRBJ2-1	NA	TGTGCCAGCAGCTTAGTTTACCCTGTCGGCAATGAGCAGTTCTTC	CASSLVYPVGNEQFF
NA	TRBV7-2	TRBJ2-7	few	TGTGCCAGCAGCTTCACGCGGTTCCACGAGCAGTACTTC	CASSFTRFHEQYF
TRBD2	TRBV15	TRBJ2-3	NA	TGTGCCACCAGCAGATCTAAAGCGGGGGTGGGCACAGATACGCAGTATTTT	CATSRSKAGVGTDTQYF
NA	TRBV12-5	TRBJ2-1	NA	TGTGCTAGTGGTTTGGGCTATGGCAGTAATGAGCAGTTCTTC	CASGLGYGSNEQFF
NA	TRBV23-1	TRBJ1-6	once	TGCGCCAGCAGTCACCAGGCGCTCAATTCACCCCTCCACTTT	CASSHQALNSPLHF
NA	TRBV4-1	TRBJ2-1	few	TGCGCCAGCAGCCAAGATCCTGGAGCGTTTAGATACAATGAGCAGTTCTTC	CASSQDPGAFRYNEQFF
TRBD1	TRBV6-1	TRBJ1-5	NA	TGTGCCAGCAGCGCGACAGGGATCAATCAGCCCCAGCATTTT	CASSATGINQPQHF
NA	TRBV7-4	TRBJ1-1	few	TGTGCCAGCAGCCGGGGGGGGCTCACTGAAGCTTTCTTT	CASSRGGLTEAFF
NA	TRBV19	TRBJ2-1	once	TGTGCCAGTAGTATCACTCGCAATGAGCAGTTCTTC	CASSITRNEQFF
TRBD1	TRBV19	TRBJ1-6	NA	TGTGCCAGTAGTCCGCCGGGACAGAGCTCCTATAATTCACCCCTCCACTTT	CASSPPGQSSYNSPLHF
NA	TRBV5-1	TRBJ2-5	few	TGCGCCAGCAGCCGGCAGGGAGAAGAGACCCAGTACTTC	CASSRQGEETQYF
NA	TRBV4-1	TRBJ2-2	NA	TGCGCCAGCAGCCAAGTACGGTACACCGGGGAGCTGTTTTTT	CASSQVRYTGELFF
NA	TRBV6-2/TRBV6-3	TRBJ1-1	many	TGTGCCAGCAGCGGACGGCTGAACACTGAAGCTTTCTTT	CASSGRLNTEAFF
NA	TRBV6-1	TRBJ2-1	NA	TGTGCCAGCAGTGAAGGGAATCGAGGGCAGTTCTTC	CASSEGNRGQFF
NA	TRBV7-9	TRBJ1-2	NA	TGTGCCAGCAGCTTAGCCGGGGAGAGGAACTATGGCTACACCTTC	CASSLAGERNYGYTF
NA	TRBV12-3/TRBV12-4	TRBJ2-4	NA	TGTGCCAGCAGTTTAGAGAGGGGGTCCAAAAACATTCAGTACTTC	CASSLERGSKNIQYF
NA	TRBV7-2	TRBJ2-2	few	TGTGCCAGCAGCTACGGTCTTTTGGACACCGGGGAGCTGTTTTTT	CASSYGLLDTGELFF
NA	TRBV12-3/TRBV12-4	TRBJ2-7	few	TGTGCCAGCAGCCGGGACTTACCATCCTACGAGCAGTACTTC	CASSRDLPSYEQYF